The 32 T cell receptor beta chains given below trace back to one sample, sequenced in a study of blood T cell repertoires in COVID-19. Clones were read by immunoSEQ multiplex PCR, and TCRdb kept only the in-frame ones, dropping some. The sample holds about 150,000 clones, about 85% seen once. Sequenced input: peripheral blood. The receptor set was obtained from an elderly woman with COVID-19, enrolled during active disease.

This clone has a handful of counts. The V and J genes are TRBV4-1 and TRBJ2-7, with D hard to call. The CDR3 totals 15 residues. V lost 2 bases, J lost 5 bases, and 16 bases lay in between. Germline V gene data show CDR1 as MGHRA and CDR2 as YSYEKL. CDR3 DNA sequence: TGCGCCAGCAGCCAAAGAGCAAGAGCCCCTGACGAGCAGTACTTC. Protein sequence: CASSQRARAPDEQYF.

The chain joins TRBV4-1 to TRBJ1-5; TRBD1 agrees at 12 bases. Germline trimming cut 1 base from V and 7 bases from J; bases unmatched to any gene: 14. Germline V gives CDR1 MGHRA, CDR2 YSYEKL. The CDR3 extends over 19 amino acids. CDR3 region: CASSQVFGTGGPSGQPQHF. The CDR3 nucleotides are TGCGCCAGCAGCCAAGTCTTCGGGACAGGGGGCCCAAGCGGGCAGCCCCAGCATTTT.

CDR3 coding DNA: TGTGCCAGCAGCCAAATCAGATATGGCTACACCTTC. Amino acids: CASSQIRYGYTF. This chain connects TRBV3-1 (or the pseudogene TRBV3-2) to TRBJ1-2; D gene uncertain. CDR3 length equals 12 residues. Germline V gene sequence: CDR1 LGHDT, CDR2 YNNKEL (reference sequence). V lost 2 bases, J lost 5 bases, and 6 bases lay in between.

The V and J genes are TRBV2 and TRBJ2-3; a weak D match, TRBD2 (6 bases). Germline loops: CDR1 SNHLY, CDR2 FYNNEI. V lost 6 bases, J lost 6 bases, and 19 bases lay in between. The CDR3 loop spans 15 amino acids. This chain's CDR3 is CASSGRHGVADTQYF. The CDR3 DNA is TGTGCCAGCAGCGGGAGACATGGGGTAGCGGATACGCAGTATTTT.

The V call is TRBV5-1, the J call TRBJ1-1; D not resolved. Germline V gives CDR1 SGHRS, CDR2 YFSETQ. The CDR3 contains 16 residues. V dropped 0 bases and J dropped 1 base, with 13 bases sitting between them. The CDR3, as DNA: TGCGCCAGCAGCTTGGGGCCGGGTTGGAGGAACACTGAAGCTTTCTTT. Protein: CASSLGPGWRNTEAFF.

This clone appeared once. The rearrangement joins TRBV19 to TRBJ2-4, with TRBD2 matching 7 bases. This CDR3 comprises 13 residues. Germline lookup yields CDR1 LNHDA and CDR2 SQIVND (reference sequence). Germline trimming cut 10 bases from V and 7 bases from J; bases unmatched to any gene: 10. In DNA, the CDR3 is TGTGCCACCCTAGGGGAGGGACGGAACATTCAGTACTTC. It translates to CATLGEGRNIQYF.

The chain joins TRBV5-5 to TRBJ2-7; TRBD1 matches at 9 bases. This CDR3 is built from 15 residues. Germline V CDR1 and CDR2: SGHKS, YYEKEE (reference sequence). J gave up 1 base and V 1 base, and 3 bases lay outside the gene matches. CDR3 coding DNA: TGTGCCAGCAGCTTGATAGGACAGGGGTCCTACGAGCAGTACTTC. This translates into CASSLIGQGSYEQYF.

This clone has only a few counts. This rearrangement joins TRBV3-1 (or the pseudogene TRBV3-2) to TRBJ2-3; TRBD2 agrees at 7 bases. V shed 4 bases, J shed 4 bases, and the junction held 8 bases outside the gene matches. CDR3 size: 15 residues. The V gene's germline CDR1 is LGHDT and CDR2 YNNKEL (reference sequence). CDR3 coding DNA: TGTGCCAGCAGCCTCATAGGCGGGGGTTCAGATACGCAGTATTTT. This gives the protein CASSLIGGGSDTQYF.

This clone was seen more than once but under ten times. V and J are TRBV18 and TRBJ1-1; D is unclear. The CDR3 is 15 residues long. Germline-derived CDR1 and CDR2 are KGHSH and LQKENI. Trimming removed 1 base from V and 0 bases from J, with 9 bases in between. The CDR3 DNA follows: TGTGCCAGCTCACCACGATGGGAGTTGAACACTGAAGCTTTCTTT. It translates to CASSPRWELNTEAFF.

This clone was picked up one time. The chain recombines TRBV12-5 with TRBJ1-1, with no clear D. The CDR3 has 13 amino acids. Trimming took 7 bases from V and 3 from J, leaving 12 bases between them. The germline CDR1 and CDR2 sequences are LGHNT and FRNRAP. This CDR3 is CASVRQSDTEAFF. DNA of the CDR3: TGTGCTAGTGTGAGGCAGTCGGACACTGAAGCTTTCTTT.

V gene TRBV3-1 (or the pseudogene TRBV3-2) combines with J gene TRBJ2-5, with TRBD1 as a possible D gene (6 bases). The V gene lost 2 bases and the J gene lost 3 bases, with 13 bases spanning the gap. The CDR3 runs 15 residues. Germline CDR1 and CDR2: LGHDT and YNNKEL (reference sequence). CDR3 in amino acids: CASSQPGVGKETQYF. In DNA form, the CDR3 reads TGTGCCAGCAGCCAACCAGGGGTTGGTAAAGAGACCCAGTACTTC.

This clone was counted a single time. The rearrangement uses TRBV5-4 and TRBJ2-3; 10 bases map to TRBD2. The germline gives CDR1 SGHNT, CDR2 YYREEE (reference sequence). V shed 1 base, J shed 2 bases, and the junction held 4 bases outside the gene matches. The CDR3 has 16 amino acids. CDR3 sequence: CASSLTSGVNTDTQYF. The CDR3 DNA is TGTGCCAGCAGCTTGACTAGCGGGGTCAACACAGATACGCAGTATTTT.

This clone was seen a handful of times. This sequence joins TRBV7-9 and TRBJ2-5; the D gene is possibly TRBD2 (6 bases). V dropped 5 bases and J dropped 2 bases, with 12 bases sitting between them. Germline CDR1 is SEHNR and CDR2 is FQNEAQ (reference sequence). CDR3 length equals 14 residues. The CDR3 DNA follows: TGTGCCAGCAGCCATAGTGGGGGGCAAGAGACCCAGTACTTC. Protein product: CASSHSGGQETQYF.

V is TRBV3-1 (or the pseudogene TRBV3-2) and J is TRBJ1-1; D might be TRBD1 (5 bases). The CDR3 totals 14 residues. Trimming took 4 bases from V and 3 from J, leaving 12 bases between them. CDR1 is LGHDT and CDR2 is YNNKEL in the germline V gene (reference sequence). The CDR3 spells CASSRTGMDTEAFF. DNA for the CDR3: TGTGCCAGCAGCCGCACAGGTATGGACACTGAAGCTTTCTTT.

This chain joins TRBV7-2 and TRBJ1-2, with D perhaps TRBD1 (6 bases). The ends were cut back, 1 base at V and 8 bases at J, with 8 bases in the middle. CDR1 SGHTA and CDR2 FQGNSA come from the germline V gene. The CDR3 spans 12 residues. In DNA form, the CDR3 reads TGTGCCAGCAGCTTAGTTGGACAGGGCTACACCTTC. Protein sequence: CASSLVGQGYTF.

The DNA of the CDR3 is TGTGCCAGCAGCTTTCCGGGACAGACCTACGAGCAGTACTTC. This encodes CASSFPGQTYEQYF. The chain employs TRBV11-3 and TRBJ2-7, with 7 bases lining up with TRBD1. The germline V gene has CDR1 SGHNT and CDR2 YENEEA. This CDR3 region has 14 residues. With V trimmed by 3 bases and J by 2 bases, 4 bases remained unmatched.

Worth noting for this clone: Additional DNA sequences in this sample encode the identical CDR3. The rearrangement uses TRBV6-4 and TRBJ1-1, with D uncertain. The V end lost 4 bases, the J end lost 0 bases, and 6 bases lay between the germline ends. From germline, CDR1 is MRHNA and CDR2 SNTAGT. The CDR3 sequence is 13 residues long. Written as DNA, the CDR3 is TGTGCCAGCAGTGCCCAGTTGAACACTGAAGCTTTCTTT. It translates to CASSAQLNTEAFF.

The genes are TRBV5-6 and TRBJ1-5; no firm D call. The germline CDR1 and CDR2 sequences are SGHDT and YYEEEE. V was clipped by 3 bases and J by 0 bases, with 4 bases between them. The CDR3 has 13 residues. The DNA for the CDR3 is TGTGCCAGCAGCTCGGGTAGCAATCAGCCCCAGCATTTT. It codes for CASSSGSNQPQHF.

The rearrangement joins TRBV6-5 to TRBJ1-1; no reliable D call. The V end lost 8 bases, the J end lost 0 bases, and 10 bases lay between the germline ends. The V gene's germline CDR1 is MNHEY and CDR2 SVGAGI. The CDR3 runs to 13 residues. The CDR3 loop is CASSLSLNTEAFF. The CDR3 nucleotides are TGTGCCAGCTCCCTATCACTGAACACTGAAGCTTTCTTT.

The chain carries TRBV28 and TRBJ2-5; D ambiguous. CDR1 is MDHEN and CDR2 is SYDVKM in the germline V gene. The V and J ends lost 3 bases and 1 base respectively, with 6 bases between them. The CDR3 has 13 amino acids. The CDR3 loop is CASSFGSQETQYF. The CDR3 DNA reads TGTGCCAGCAGTTTTGGCAGCCAAGAGACCCAGTACTTC.

The chain recombines TRBV12-3 or TRBV12-4 with TRBJ2-7, with D tentatively TRBD1 (6 bases). The germline V and J ends were trimmed by 6 bases and 1 base, with 10 bases remaining between them. The CDR3 spans 13 residues. The DNA of the CDR3 is TGTGCCAGCAGGCTCCAGGGGTCCTACGAGCAGTACTTC. As protein: CASRLQGSYEQYF.

DNA for the CDR3: TGTGCCACCGTAGACAGCCGTGGAAACACCATATATTTT. Protein: CATVDSRGNTIYF. V gene TRBV6-5 combines with J gene TRBJ1-3; TRBD1 is a possible D gene (5 bases). Trimming stripped 10 bases from V and 3 bases from J, with 13 bases between. The CDR3 sequence is 13 residues long. Germline V gene data show CDR1 as MNHEY and CDR2 as SVGAGI.

The rearrangement uses TRBV6-1 and TRBJ1-2, with D perhaps matching TRBD1 (5 bases). The CDR3 is made up of 16 amino acids. CDR1 MNHNS and CDR2 SASEGT come from the germline V gene. Trimming cost V 0 bases and J 4 bases, with 15 bases left between them. CDR3 region: CASSEASGTAGYGYTF. The CDR3 region has the DNA TGTGCCAGCAGTGAAGCCTCCGGGACTGCAGGCTATGGCTACACCTTC.

In DNA form, the CDR3 reads TGTGCCAGCAGCCAAGATTTCGGGGGGGCGGGCGAAAAACTGTTTTTT. Translation gives CASSQDFGGAGEKLFF. The gene calls are TRBV4-2 and TRBJ1-4; tentative D call: TRBD1 (6 bases). The germline V gene encodes CDR1 LGHNA and CDR2 YNFKEQ. The CDR3 runs to 16 residues. V was shortened by 0 bases and J by 8 bases, with 16 bases between the two germline ends.

Here the CDR3 DNA reads TGTGCCAGCCTAGCGTGGGACAGGGGAGACAATGAGCAGTTCTTC. This codes for CASLAWDRGDNEQFF. The chain recombines TRBV6-5 with TRBJ2-1; TRBD1 matches 10 bases. V trimming: 8 bases; J trimming: 5 bases; junction bases outside the gene matches: 9. The CDR3 is 15 residues long. Germline-derived CDR1 and CDR2 are MNHEY and SVGAGI.

This chain links TRBV20-1 with TRBJ2-1; no reliable D call. V lost 3 bases and J lost 0, with 9 bases in between. This CDR3 contains 14 residues. The germline gives CDR1 DFQATT, CDR2 SNEGSKA (reference sequence). The CDR3, as DNA: TGCAGTGCTAGTTTGAGGAGCTCCTACAATGAGCAGTTCTTC. It yields the protein CSASLRSSYNEQFF.

This clone appeared a single time. The V call is TRBV7-9, the J call TRBJ1-1, with D hard to call. V was shortened by 5 bases and J by 7 bases, with 11 bases between the two germline ends. CDR3 length: 12 residues. The germline CDR1 and CDR2 sequences are SEHNR and FQNEAQ (reference sequence). The CDR3 protein is CASSVTELEAFF. The CDR3, as DNA: TGTGCCAGCAGCGTTACTGAACTTGAAGCTTTCTTT.

Comment on this clone: In the same sample, other DNA sequences code for this CDR3. The rearrangement links TRBV9 to TRBJ1-6, with 9 bases that match TRBD1. This CDR3 contains 15 residues. CDR1 is SGDLS and CDR2 is YYNGEE in the germline V gene. J gave up 9 bases and V 0 bases, and 4 bases lay outside the gene matches. Written as DNA, the CDR3 is TGTGCCAGCAGCGTAGGGGTACAGGGGGCTTCACCCCTCCACTTT. It translates to CASSVGVQGASPLHF. The variable domain in full, with the rest retrieved from reference TRBV9 and TRBJ1-6, is DSGVTQTPKHLITATGQRVTLRCSPRSGDLSVYWYQQSLDQGLQFLIQYYNGEERAKGNILERFSAQQFPDLHSELNLSSLELGDSALYFCASSVGVQGASPLHFGNGTRLTVT.

The chain combines TRBV28 with TRBJ1-2; D is possibly TRBD1 (5 bases). The CDR3 is 13 residues long. The V gene's germline CDR1 is MDHEN and CDR2 SYDVKM. V shed 4 bases and J shed 11 bases, with 17 bases lying between them. CDR3 amino acids: CASSSRPGFRYTF. The CDR3 bases are TGTGCCAGCAGTTCACGACCAGGGTTTCGGTACACCTTC.

The chain uses TRBV5-1 and TRBJ1-5; tentative D call: TRBD1 (5 bases). This CDR3 spans 16 amino acids. Trimming left V 4 bases short and J 6 bases short, with 20 bases between. Germline V CDR1 and CDR2: SGHRS, YFSETQ. The CDR3 nucleotides are TGCGCCAGCAGCCCCGGGACGGGGGGGAGAGGTCAGCCCCAGCATTTT. Amino acid sequence: CASSPGTGGRGQPQHF.

The rearrangement uses TRBV18 and TRBJ2-3; 8 bases align to TRBD1. CDR3 length: 16 residues. Unmatched junction bases numbered 6, after V lost 3 bases and J lost 1 base. Germline values: CDR1 KGHSH, CDR2 LQKENI. CDR3 region: CASSPPVGQGTDTQYF. The CDR3, as DNA: TGTGCCAGCTCACCCCCCGTGGGACAGGGCACAGATACGCAGTATTTT. The complete variable domain, with remaining parts taken from reference TRBV18 and TRBJ2-3, reads NAGVMQNPRHLVRRRGQEARLRCSPMKGHSHVYWYRQLPEEGLKFMVYLQKENIIDESGMPKERFSAEFPKEGPSILRIQQVVRGDSAAYFCASSPPVGQGTDTQYFGPGTRLTVL.

CDR3 sequence: CASVREQGREKLFF. The DNA of the CDR3 is TGTGCCAGCGTCAGGGAACAGGGACGAGAAAAACTGTTTTTT. The V and J genes are TRBV6-6 and TRBJ1-4, with a weak D call TRBD1 (6 bases). Germline CDR1 is MNHNY and CDR2 is SVGAGI (reference sequence). The germline V and J ends were trimmed by 8 bases and 8 bases, with 18 bases remaining between them. The CDR3 is made up of 14 amino acids.